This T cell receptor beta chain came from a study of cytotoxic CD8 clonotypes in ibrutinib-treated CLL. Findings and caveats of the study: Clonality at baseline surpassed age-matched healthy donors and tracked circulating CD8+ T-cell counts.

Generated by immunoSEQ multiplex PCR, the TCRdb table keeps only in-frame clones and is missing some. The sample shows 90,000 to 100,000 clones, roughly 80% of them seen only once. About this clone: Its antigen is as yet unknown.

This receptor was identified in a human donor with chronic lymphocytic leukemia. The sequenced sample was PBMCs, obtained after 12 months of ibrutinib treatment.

CDR3 region: CSSTEGFDEQFF. The CDR3 DNA reads TGCAGCTCCACCGAGGGGTTCGATGAGCAGTTCTTC. The chain has TRBV29-1 and TRBJ2-1; D may correspond to TRBD1 or TRBD2 (5 bases each). CDR3 length equals 12 residues. V was pared by 8 bases and J by 8 bases, with 16 bases between. Germline values: CDR1 SQVTM, CDR2 ANQGSEA.